Following are 9 T cell receptor beta chains from one sample sequenced in a study of blood T cell repertoires in COVID-19. Clones were sequenced by immunoSEQ multiplex PCR, and TCRdb holds only the in-frame ones, with some missing. The table records 140,000 to 150,000 clones, roughly 84% of them present only once. The sample taken for sequencing was peripheral blood. The receptors derive from a human donor in a cohort sampled during active COVID-19.

V is TRBV2 and J is TRBJ1-6; 10 bases match TRBD1. J lost 0 bases, V lost 3 bases, and 5 bases had no gene match. The V gene's germline CDR1 is SNHLY and CDR2 FYNNEI. The CDR3 is 18 amino acids. CDR3: CASSEARTGGSYNSPLHF. CDR3 DNA: TGTGCCAGCAGTGAGGCCAGGACAGGGGGCTCCTATAATTCACCCCTCCACTTT.

The rearrangement links TRBV6-2 or TRBV6-3 to TRBJ1-5, with D possibly being TRBD1 (5 bases). Germline V gives CDR1 MNHEY, CDR2 SVGEGT. The CDR3 is made up of 17 amino acids. V lost 4 bases to trimming and J lost 3 bases, with 19 bases between them. The CDR3 loop is CASSSPLAGGFNQPQHF. CDR3 DNA: TGTGCCAGCAGTTCACCCCTTGCGGGGGGGTTCAATCAGCCCCAGCATTTT.

V and J are TRBV6-5 and TRBJ1-5; 8 nucleotides align to TRBD1. Per germline, CDR1 MNHEY and CDR2 SVGAGI. The CDR3 spans 15 residues. V shed 6 bases and J 8 bases; nucleotides not matched to a gene: 12. The CDR3 loop is CASRPDREWIKPQHF. CDR3 DNA: TGTGCCAGCAGGCCGGACAGGGAATGGATCAAGCCCCAGCATTTT.

J is TRBJ1-4 and V is TRBV11-2, with 11 bases lining up with TRBD1. Germline V CDR1 and CDR2: SGHAT, FQNNGV. This CDR3 has 15 residues. V lost 8 bases, J lost 6 bases, and 8 bases stayed unmatched. The CDR3 DNA follows: TGTGCCAGCGGCGGACAGGGGGCTACTTATGAAAAACTGTTTTTT. It yields the protein CASGGQGATYEKLFF. The entire variable domain, with the rest obtained from reference TRBV11-2 and TRBJ1-4, is as follows: EAGVAQSPRYKIIEKRQSVAFWCNPISGHATLYWYQQILGQGPKLLIQFQNNGVVDDSQLPKDRFSAERLKGVDSTLKIQPAKLEDSAVYLCASGGQGATYEKLFFGSGTQLSVL.

In regard to this clone: Other nucleotide sequences from this sample produce the same CDR3. This sequence joins TRBV6-4 and TRBJ1-5; 8 bases are a match to TRBD1. This CDR3 has 13 amino acids. CDR1 is MRHNA, CDR2 SNTAGT, per germline. With V trimmed by 8 bases and J by 4 bases, 4 bases remained unmatched. The CDR3 reads CASGTGGNQPQHF. The DNA of the CDR3 is TGTGCCAGCGGAACAGGGGGGAATCAGCCCCAGCATTTT.

This clone has just a few counts. V gene TRBV18 combines with J gene TRBJ1-6; 7 positions match TRBD1. The V gene's germline CDR1 is KGHSH and CDR2 LQKENI. V shed 4 bases, J shed 5 bases, and the junction held 5 bases outside the gene matches. The CDR3 length is 15 residues. The CDR3 coding sequence is TGTGCCAGCTCACTGGCAGACAGGGATAATTCACCCCTCCACTTT. Translated, it gives CASSLADRDNSPLHF.

The gene calls are TRBV11-3 and TRBJ2-7, with D perhaps TRBD1 (5 bases). The length of the CDR3 is 14 residues. Germline assignment: CDR1 SGHNT and CDR2 YENEEA. V lost 0 bases and J lost 4, with 10 bases in between. CDR3 nucleotides: TGTGCCAGCAGCTTAGACAGGGTTTCTTACGAGCAGTACTTC. This encodes CASSLDRVSYEQYF.

The V and J genes are TRBV10-2 and TRBJ2-1; TRBD1 aligns across 9 bases. Trimming removed 7 bases from V and 1 base from J; junction bases left unmatched: 2. This CDR3 spans 14 amino acids. In germline, CDR1 is WSHSY, CDR2 SAAADI. CDR3 DNA: TGCGCCAGCACCGGGACAGGGTCCTACAATGAGCAGTTCTTC. Its translation: CASTGTGSYNEQFF.

The chain links TRBV19 to TRBJ1-1; a possible D gene is TRBD1 (5 bases). Germline V gives CDR1 LNHDA, CDR2 SQIVND (reference sequence). Trimming left V 7 bases short and J 5 bases short, with 26 bases between. The CDR3 length is 17 residues. The CDR3 DNA follows: TGTGCCAGTACCGATAGGGGAGTAAGGGGTAGCGGAACTGAAGCTTTCTTT. As protein: CASTDRGVRGSGTEAFF.